This T cell receptor beta chain was sequenced during a study of Ad26.COV2.S vaccination and SARS-CoV-2 variants. Study-level results: Marked by substantial breadth, spike-specific CD8+ and CD4+ T cell responses were reportedly seen after vaccination. Across vaccine and placebo recipients, the breadth of non-spike TCRs was similar.

The germline gives CDR1 SGHRS, CDR2 YFSETQ. The V gene lost 9 bases and the J gene lost 0 bases, with 14 bases spanning the gap. The CDR3 is 14 amino acids. This clone is a singleton in its sample. Antigen: not known. Only in-frame clones appear in the TCRdb table, and some are missing; sequencing was by immunoSEQ multiplex PCR. The sample shows fewer than 500,000 clones, 80% to 95% of them seen only once. Treatment of the sample: some 20 received Ad26.COV2.S at low or high dose, single or two shots; about 5 received placebo; per-sample allocation not given. Each sample was drawn 63 days after the first injection (of vaccine or placebo).

Material: peripheral blood, obtained in a trial of Ad26.COV2.S vaccine versus placebo. The receptor's source is a person between 18 and 65 years old who received the Ad26.COV2.S COVID-19 vaccine or a placebo. The gene calls are TRBV5-1 and TRBJ2-3; no clear D. The CDR3 reads CATSISRSTDTQYF. The CDR3 bases are TGCGCCACCTCGATCAGTCGTAGCACAGATACGCAGTATTTT.